This T cell receptor (beta chain) originates from a study of spatial heterogeneity in lung cancer. Study overall: The average appearance count of each unique TCR and UMI combination in raw reads was more than nine.

From the 5' RACE reads, TCRdb called clonotypes with MiXCR, one entry per CDR3 protein. Among approximately 44,000 distinct CDR3 sequences listed, roughly an eighth were seen once. The V end was cut by 2 bases, the J end by 1 base, with 13 bases between. Germline CDR1 reads SGDLS; CDR2 reads YYNGEE. The length of the CDR3 is 16 residues. Time point of the sample: sample taken at primary tumor resection. Unsorted tumor, nontumor lung tissue or cryopreserved PBMC supplied the whole RNA. This clonotype has more than one count but fewer than ten. This chain connects TRBV9 to TRBJ2-1; tentatively, D is TRBD2 (5 bases). The material was PBMCs, obtained at surgery. This TCR derives from a male donor with early-stage non-small cell lung cancer. CDR3 sequence (DNA): TGTGCCAGCAGCGTCGCGGTCCGGGGTTCCTACAATGAGCAGTTCTTC. Amino acid sequence: CASSVAVRGSYNEQFF.